This T cell receptor (beta chain) was captured by sequencing in a study of T cell responses to AZD1222 COVID-19 vaccine. The CDR3 totals 15 residues. Germline lookup yields CDR1 LGHNA and CDR2 YSLEER. With 0 bases removed from V and 5 bases from J, the gap between germline ends came to 12 bases. The table lists this clone with a few counts. TCRdb keeps only in-frame clones here, not all; method: immunoSEQ multiplex PCR. This sample has some 140,000 clones, with less than 90% found just once. V gene TRBV4-3 combines with J gene TRBJ2-3, with a weak D call TRBD2 (5 bases). The TCR comes from an adult in good health. This specimen consisted of peripheral blood, obtained on day 0 of MenACWY control vaccination. The CDR3 region is CASSQDRRAGDTQYF. In DNA, the CDR3 is TGCGCCAGCAGCCAAGATCGGCGGGCGGGAGATACGCAGTATTTT.